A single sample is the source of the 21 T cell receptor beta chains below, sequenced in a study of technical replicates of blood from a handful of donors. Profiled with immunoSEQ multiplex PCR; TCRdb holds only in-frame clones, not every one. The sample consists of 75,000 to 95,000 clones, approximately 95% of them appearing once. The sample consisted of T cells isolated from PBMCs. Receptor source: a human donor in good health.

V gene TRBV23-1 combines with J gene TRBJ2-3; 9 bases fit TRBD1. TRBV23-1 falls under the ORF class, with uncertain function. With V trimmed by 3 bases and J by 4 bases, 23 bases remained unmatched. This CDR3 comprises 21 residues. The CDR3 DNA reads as TGCGCCAGCAGTCAGTTGCCCCGGGACAGGGCACTTCTATTACGTGCAGATACGCAGTATTTT. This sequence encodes CASSQLPRDRALLLRADTQYF.

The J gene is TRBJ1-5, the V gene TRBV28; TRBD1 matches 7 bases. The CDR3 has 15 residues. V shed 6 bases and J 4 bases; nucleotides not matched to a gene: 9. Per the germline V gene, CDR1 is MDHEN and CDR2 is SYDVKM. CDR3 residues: CASRKQGRLNQPQHF. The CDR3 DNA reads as TGTGCCAGCAGGAAACAGGGGAGGTTGAATCAGCCCCAGCATTTT.

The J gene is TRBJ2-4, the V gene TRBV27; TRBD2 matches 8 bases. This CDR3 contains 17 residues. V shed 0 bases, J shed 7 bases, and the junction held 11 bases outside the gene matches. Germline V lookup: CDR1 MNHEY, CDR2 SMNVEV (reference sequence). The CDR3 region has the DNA TGTGCCAGCAGTTTATCCCCCCCGGGAGGGTCGGGGAACATTCAGTACTTC. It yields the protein CASSLSPPGGSGNIQYF.

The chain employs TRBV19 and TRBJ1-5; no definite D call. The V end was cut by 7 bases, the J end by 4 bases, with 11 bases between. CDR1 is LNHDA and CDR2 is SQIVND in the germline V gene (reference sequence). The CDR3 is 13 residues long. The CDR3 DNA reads TGTGCCAGTAAGCTGACAATTAATCAGCCCCAGCATTTT. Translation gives CASKLTINQPQHF.

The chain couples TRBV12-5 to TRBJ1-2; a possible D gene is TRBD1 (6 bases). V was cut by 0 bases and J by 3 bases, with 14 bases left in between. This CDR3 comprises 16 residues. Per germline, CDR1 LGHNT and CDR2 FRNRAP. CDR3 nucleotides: TGTGCTAGTGGTTTGGTTTTGCCGGGACAAGACTATGGCTACACCTTC. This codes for CASGLVLPGQDYGYTF.

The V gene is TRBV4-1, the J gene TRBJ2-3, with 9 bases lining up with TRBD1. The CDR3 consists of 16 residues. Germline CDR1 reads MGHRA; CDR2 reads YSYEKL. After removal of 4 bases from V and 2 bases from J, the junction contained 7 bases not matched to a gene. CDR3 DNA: TGCGCCAGCAGCCTCACAGGGGGCCCTATCACAGATACGCAGTATTTT. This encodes CASSLTGGPITDTQYF.

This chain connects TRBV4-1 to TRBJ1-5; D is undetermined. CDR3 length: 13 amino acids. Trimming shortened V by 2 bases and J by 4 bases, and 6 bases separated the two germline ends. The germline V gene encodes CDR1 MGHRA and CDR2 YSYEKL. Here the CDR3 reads CASSQPFNQPQHF. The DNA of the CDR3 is TGCGCCAGCAGCCAACCATTTAATCAGCCCCAGCATTTT.

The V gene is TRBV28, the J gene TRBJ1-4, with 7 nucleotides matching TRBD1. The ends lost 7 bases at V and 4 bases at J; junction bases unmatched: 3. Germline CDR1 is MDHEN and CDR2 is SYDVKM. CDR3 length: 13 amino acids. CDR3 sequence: CASTDRINEKLFF. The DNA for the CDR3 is TGTGCCAGCACGGACAGGATTAATGAAAAACTGTTTTTT.

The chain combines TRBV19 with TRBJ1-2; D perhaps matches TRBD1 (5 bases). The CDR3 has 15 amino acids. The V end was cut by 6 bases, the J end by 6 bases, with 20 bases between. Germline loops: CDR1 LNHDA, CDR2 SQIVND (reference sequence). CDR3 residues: CASRRQYPAADGYTF. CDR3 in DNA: TGTGCCAGTAGAAGACAGTATCCCGCCGCAGATGGCTACACCTTC.

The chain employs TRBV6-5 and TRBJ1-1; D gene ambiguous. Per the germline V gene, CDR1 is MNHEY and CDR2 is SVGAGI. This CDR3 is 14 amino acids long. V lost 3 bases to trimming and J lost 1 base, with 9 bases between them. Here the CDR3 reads CASSYTSPNTEAFF. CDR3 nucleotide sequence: TGTGCCAGCAGTTATACTAGTCCGAACACTGAAGCTTTCTTT.

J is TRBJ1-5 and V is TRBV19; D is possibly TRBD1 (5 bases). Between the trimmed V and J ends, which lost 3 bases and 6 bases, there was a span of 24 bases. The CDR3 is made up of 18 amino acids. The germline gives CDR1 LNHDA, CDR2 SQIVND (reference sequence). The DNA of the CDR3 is TGTGCCAGTAGTATCGGGCTGGAGGGGCGTACCTATGGTCAGCCCCAGCATTTT. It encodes CASSIGLEGRTYGQPQHF.

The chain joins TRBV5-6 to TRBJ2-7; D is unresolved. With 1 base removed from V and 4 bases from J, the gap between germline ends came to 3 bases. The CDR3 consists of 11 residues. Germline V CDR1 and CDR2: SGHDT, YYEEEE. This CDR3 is CASSLRYEQYF. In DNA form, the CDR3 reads TGTGCCAGCAGCTTGCGGTACGAGCAGTACTTC.

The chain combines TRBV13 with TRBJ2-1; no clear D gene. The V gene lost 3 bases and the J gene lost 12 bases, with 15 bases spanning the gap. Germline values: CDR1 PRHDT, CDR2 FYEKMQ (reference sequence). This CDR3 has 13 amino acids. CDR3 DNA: TGTGCCAGCAGCTTCCGTGGAGAATATAGGCAGTTCTTC. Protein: CASSFRGEYRQFF.

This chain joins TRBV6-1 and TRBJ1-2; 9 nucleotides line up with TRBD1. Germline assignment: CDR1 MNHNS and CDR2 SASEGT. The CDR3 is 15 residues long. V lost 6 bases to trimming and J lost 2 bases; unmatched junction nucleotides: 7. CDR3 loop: CASRRGQGVNYGYTF. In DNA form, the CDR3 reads TGTGCCAGCAGGAGGGGACAGGGAGTAAACTATGGCTACACCTTC.

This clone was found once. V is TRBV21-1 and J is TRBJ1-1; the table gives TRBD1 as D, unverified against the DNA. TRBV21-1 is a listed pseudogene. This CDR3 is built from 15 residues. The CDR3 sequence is CASSKGGQLNTEAFF. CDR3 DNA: TGTGCCAGCAGCAAAGGGGGGCAGTTGAACACTGAAGCTTTCTTT.

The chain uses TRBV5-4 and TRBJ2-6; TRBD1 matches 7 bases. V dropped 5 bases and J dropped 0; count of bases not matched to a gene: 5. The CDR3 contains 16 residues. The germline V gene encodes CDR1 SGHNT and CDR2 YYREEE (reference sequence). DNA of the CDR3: TGTGCCAGCAGTACTAACAGGGGCTCTGGGGCCAACGTCCTGACTTTC. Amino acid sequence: CASSTNRGSGANVLTF.

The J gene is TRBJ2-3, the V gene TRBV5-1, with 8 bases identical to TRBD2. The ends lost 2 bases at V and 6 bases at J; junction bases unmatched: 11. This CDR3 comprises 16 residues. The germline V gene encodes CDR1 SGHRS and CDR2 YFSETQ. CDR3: CASSFGVSGGSDTQYF. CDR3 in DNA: TGCGCCAGCAGCTTTGGGGTCAGCGGGGGATCCGATACGCAGTATTTT.

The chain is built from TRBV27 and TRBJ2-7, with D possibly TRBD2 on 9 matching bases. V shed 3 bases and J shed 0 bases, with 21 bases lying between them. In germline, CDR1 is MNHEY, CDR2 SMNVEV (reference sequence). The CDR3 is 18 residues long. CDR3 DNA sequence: TGTGCCAGCAGTTTCCTGCAGGGGGCTAGCGGGATCTCCTACGAGCAGTACTTC. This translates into CASSFLQGASGISYEQYF.

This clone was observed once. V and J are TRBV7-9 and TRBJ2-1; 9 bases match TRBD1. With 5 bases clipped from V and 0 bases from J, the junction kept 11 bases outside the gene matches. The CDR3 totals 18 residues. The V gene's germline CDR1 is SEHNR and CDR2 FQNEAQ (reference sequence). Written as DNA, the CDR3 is TGTGCCAGCAGCGGACGGGACAGGGATATTAGCTCCTACAATGAGCAGTTCTTC. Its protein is CASSGRDRDISSYNEQFF.

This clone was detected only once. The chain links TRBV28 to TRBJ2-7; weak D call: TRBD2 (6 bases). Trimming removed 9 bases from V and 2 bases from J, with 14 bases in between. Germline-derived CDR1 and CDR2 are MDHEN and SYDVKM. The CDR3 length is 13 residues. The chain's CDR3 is CASGRSGTYEQYF. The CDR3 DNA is TGTGCCAGTGGACGTAGCGGCACCTACGAGCAGTACTTC.

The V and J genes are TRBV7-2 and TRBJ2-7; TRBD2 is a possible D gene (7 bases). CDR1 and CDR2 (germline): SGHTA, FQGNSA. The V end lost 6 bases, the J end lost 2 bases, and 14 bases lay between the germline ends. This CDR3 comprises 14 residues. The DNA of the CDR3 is TGTGCCAGCAGGGTAGGGGGGGGTGCCTACGAGCAGTACTTC. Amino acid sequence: CASRVGGGAYEQYF.